This T cell receptor beta chain comes out of a study of CD8 T cells in Susac syndrome. After extraction with the RNeasy kit, roughly 0.45 to 1 ug of the RNA was reverse transcribed using random hexamers. By means of immunoSEQ multiplex PCR, TCR beta CDR3 spanning 54 Vbeta and 13 Jbeta underwent amplification. TCRdb itself ran the immunoSEQ multiplex PCR reads through MiXCR, one entry per CDR3 protein. The data contain some 180,000 distinct CDR3 sequences, 85% to 95% of them singletons. The sample was CD4+ T cells from PBMCs. The clonotype comes from a human donor with Susac syndrome.

This CDR3 is CASSQIPGRKDYEQYF. As DNA, the CDR3 is TGTGCCAGCTCGCAGATACCGGGACGGAAGGACTACGAGCAGTACTTC. J is TRBJ2-7 and V is TRBV18, with D perhaps given as TRBD1 or TRBD2 (5 bases each). Germline V gives CDR1 KGHSH, CDR2 LQKENI. The CDR3 covers 16 residues. The V gene lost 6 bases and the J gene lost 3 bases, with 21 bases spanning the gap. The full variable domain, its missing parts supplied by reference TRBV18 and TRBJ2-7, is NAGVMQNPRHLVRRRGQEARLRCSPMKGHSHVYWYRQLPEEGLKFMVYLQKENIIDESGMPKERFSAEFPKEGPSILRIQQVVRGDSAAYFCASSQIPGRKDYEQYFGPGTRLTVT.